This is a list of T cell receptor beta chains from one sample in a study of cytomegalovirus exposure and HLA in healthy donors. Profiling relied on immunoSEQ multiplex PCR, and the TCRdb table lists in-frame clones only, not all of them. The data contain approximately 170,000 clones, 65% to 70% of them seen just once; the ten biggest clones take up 4.5%. Input material: PBMCs. The source is a woman between 18 and 30 years old in good health and CMV-seropositive. Each CDR3 is given with its conserved first and last residue. A D gene is named only where the DNA matches it firmly. Size tells how often a clone was seen (once, few, many) or the class of an expanded clone, and some rows leave it out.

>TRBD2|.|TRBV6-1|TRBJ2-7
CASSGGTTPPEQYF
TGTGCCAGCAGTGGGGGGACTACACCCCCCGAGCAGTACTTC
>TRBD1|once|TRBV19|TRBJ2-5
CASRSTGVWETQYF
TGTGCCAGTAGATCAACAGGGGTCTGGGAGACCCAGTACTTC
>.|.|TRBV2|TRBJ2-1
CASQQSPYNEQFF
TGTGCCAGCCAACAGAGCCCCTACAATGAGCAGTTCTTC
>.|once|TRBV5-1|TRBJ1-6
CASSLYGGNNSPLHF
TGCGCCAGCAGCTTGTATGGGGGGAATAATTCACCCCTCCACTTT
>TRBD1|.|TRBV10-3|TRBJ2-1
CATRSEDRESYNEQFF
TGTGCCACCCGCAGCGAGGACAGGGAATCCTACAATGAGCAGTTCTTC
>.|.|TRBV28|TRBJ2-2
CASSLWYNTNTGELFF
TGTGCCAGCAGTTTATGGTACAACACCAACACCGGGGAGCTGTTTTTT
>.|.|TRBV13|TRBJ2-7
CASSLSNSYEQYF
TGTGCCAGCAGCTTGTCAAACTCCTACGAGCAGTACTTC
>.|.|TRBV5-4|TRBJ1-2
CASSAGPDYGYTF
TGTGCCAGCAGCGCAGGGCCTGACTATGGCTACACCTTC
>TRBD1|.|TRBV5-1|TRBJ1-3
CASSSQTGASSGNTIYF
TGCGCCAGCAGCTCACAAACAGGGGCCAGCTCTGGAAACACCATATATTTT
>.|.|TRBV30|TRBJ2-2
CAWSRFGTTGRELFF
TGTGCCTGGAGTCGATTCGGGACAACGGGACGGGAGCTGTTTTTT
>.|.|TRBV7-6|TRBJ2-3
CASSLGPRVADTQYF
TGTGCCAGCAGCTTAGGGCCCAGGGTTGCAGATACGCAGTATTTT
>.|few|TRBV6-6|TRBJ1-2
CASSYTGEEDGYTF
TGTGCCAGCAGTTACACGGGGGAGGAGGACGGCTACACCTTC
>.|.|TRBV6-4|TRBJ1-1
CASSRTERNTEAFF
TGTGCCAGCAGCCGGACAGAGAGGAACACTGAAGCTTTCTTT
>.|.|TRBV25-1|TRBJ1-1
CASSEWAGNTEAFF
TGTGCCAGCAGTGAATGGGCAGGGAACACTGAAGCTTTCTTT
>TRBD2|.|TRBV28|TRBJ2-1
CASSPRLARAYEQFF
TGTGCCAGCAGTCCACGACTAGCTAGGGCATATGAGCAGTTCTTC
>TRBD2|few|TRBV4-3|TRBJ2-1
CASSQETASPSGAYNEQFF
TGCGCCAGCAGCCAAGAGACCGCTAGCCCTAGCGGGGCCTACAATGAGCAGTTCTTC
>.|.|TRBV30|TRBJ2-7
CAWENRVVNYEQYF
TGTGCCTGGGAGAACAGGGTGGTCAACTACGAGCAGTACTTC
>TRBD1|few|TRBV7-6|TRBJ1-6
CASSQGALNSPLHF
TGTGCCAGCAGCCAGGGGGCCCTTAATTCACCCCTCCACTTT
>.|.|TRBV27|TRBJ2-7
CASSRGSSYEQYF
TGTGCCAGCAGCAGGGGAAGCTCCTACGAGCAGTACTTC
>.|few|TRBV7-3|TRBJ1-4
CASSPIDSYNEKLFF
TGTGCCAGCAGCCCAATCGACAGTTATAATGAAAAACTGTTTTTT
>.|.|TRBV30|TRBJ1-2
CACSDARRSSYTF
TGTGCCTGTTCTGACGCGAGGCGATCGAGCTACACCTTC
>TRBD1|.|TRBV7-9|TRBJ1-6
CASSSRGQVNNSPLHF
TGTGCCAGCAGCTCCCGGGGACAGGTGAATAATTCACCCCTCCACTTT
>TRBD1|.|TRBV30|TRBJ1-5
CAWSVVTGDQPQHF
TGTGCCTGGAGTGTCGTGACAGGGGACCAGCCCCAGCATTTT
>.|.|TRBV11-2|TRBJ2-2
CASSLALVSGELFF
TGTGCCAGCAGCTTAGCTTTAGTCTCCGGGGAGCTGTTTTTT
>TRBD1|.|TRBV2|TRBJ2-7
CASSRTGPSYEQYF
TGTGCCAGCAGTCGGACAGGGCCCTCCTACGAGCAGTACTTC
>TRBD1|few|TRBV6-6|TRBJ2-7
CASSYSAGQGTHEQYF
TGTGCCAGCAGTTACTCGGCGGGACAGGGTACCCACGAGCAGTACTTC
>TRBD2|.|TRBV4-1|TRBJ2-1
CASSQLAAYNEQFF
TGCGCCAGCAGCCAACTAGCGGCCTACAATGAGCAGTTCTTC
>TRBD1|.|TRBV28|TRBJ2-1
CASSLDRGRYNEQFF
TGTGCCAGCAGCCTAGACAGGGGTAGGTACAATGAGCAGTTCTTC
>TRBD1|.|TRBV27|TRBJ1-1
CASIRGGHRAEAFF
TGTGCCAGCATAAGAGGGGGCCATAGGGCTGAAGCTTTCTTT
>.|few|TRBV25-1|TRBJ2-2
CASSESGVPGELFF
TGTGCCAGCAGTGAATCGGGGGTCCCCGGGGAGCTGTTTTTT
>TRBD2|few|TRBV5-4|TRBJ2-2
CASSFQSGRRSGELFF
TGTGCCAGCAGCTTTCAAAGCGGGAGAAGGTCCGGGGAGCTGTTTTTT
>TRBD1|.|TRBV28|TRBJ2-7
CASSEGGHSSYEQYF
TGTGCCAGCAGTGAAGGGGGCCATAGCTCCTACGAGCAGTACTTC
>.|few|TRBV6-1|TRBJ2-2
CASSDRRERTGELFF
TGTGCCAGCAGTGATCGGCGGGAACGCACCGGGGAGCTGTTTTTT
>.|once|TRBV18|TRBJ1-5
CASSPQGAGGEPQHF
TGTGCCAGCTCACCACAGGGTGCGGGAGGTGAGCCCCAGCATTTT
>TRBD2|.|TRBV27|TRBJ2-5
CASYPRPLAGGPYQETQYF
TGTGCCAGCTACCCCCGCCCGCTAGCGGGGGGGCCCTACCAAGAGACCCAGTACTTC
>.|.|TRBV9|TRBJ2-7
CASSVQVGEVYEQYF
TGTGCCAGCAGCGTCCAGGTAGGGGAGGTCTACGAGCAGTACTTC
>TRBD1|.|TRBV27|TRBJ2-2
CASSFTPQGAGELFF
TGTGCCAGCAGTTTCACCCCGCAGGGGGCCGGGGAGCTGTTTTTT